The 26 T cell receptor beta chains below all came from one sample that was sequenced in a study of T cells in Graves' hyperthyroidism and ophthalmopathy. RNA transcripts served as the template for amplifying TCR beta CDR3 regions. The HTBI primer set served for first-round RT-PCR of the TCR CDR3. TCRdb recomputed calls from the multiplex PCR reads with MiXCR, one row per CDR3 protein. The sample consists of 200,000 to 250,000 distinct CDR3 sequences, 17% of them appearing once. Sequences were obtained from blood. The origin of the receptors is a man over 45 with Graves' hyperthyroidism.

This clonotype was seen at least ten times. The chain combines TRBV3-1 with TRBJ1-1; maybe TRBD1 (5 bases). The germline gives CDR1 LGHDT, CDR2 YNNKEL (reference sequence). V was cut by 4 bases and J by 4 bases, with 16 bases left in between. This CDR3 has 15 residues. CDR3 loop: CASSPPSRGGTEAFF. The CDR3 DNA is TGTGCCAGCAGCCCTCCCTCGAGGGGAGGCACTGAAGCTTTCTTT.

This chain uses TRBV2 with TRBJ2-7; 7 bases match TRBD1. V shed 6 bases, J shed 2 bases, and the junction held 7 bases outside the gene matches. The germline V gene has CDR1 SNHLY and CDR2 FYNNEI. The CDR3 contains 14 residues. CDR3 loop: CASRPRTGAYEQYF. CDR3 nucleotides: TGTGCCAGCAGGCCGAGGACAGGAGCCTACGAGCAGTACTTC. The full variable domain, with the rest looked up from reference TRBV2 and TRBJ2-7, is EPEVTQTPSHQVTQMGQEVILRCVPISNHLYFYWYRQILGQKVEFLVSFYNNEISEKSEIFDDQFSVERPDGSNFTLKIRSTKLEDSAMYFCASRPRTGAYEQYFGPGTRLTVT.

This clonotype has ten or more counts. This chain joins TRBV11-3 and TRBJ2-3, with D unclear. Deletions cut 0 bases from V and 2 bases from J, with 9 bases between. This CDR3 spans 15 amino acids. The germline V gene has CDR1 SGHNT and CDR2 YENEEA. The CDR3 region has the DNA TGTGCCAGCAGCTTAGAGGGCTGGGCCACAGATACGCAGTATTTT. This translates into CASSLEGWATDTQYF.

This clonotype was observed at least ten times. The gene calls are TRBV7-3 and TRBJ2-3, with D unresolved. The CDR3 contains 15 residues. The germline V gene encodes CDR1 SGHTA and CDR2 FQGTGA. V lost 0 bases and J lost 2, with 9 bases in between. DNA of the CDR3: TGTGCCAGCAGCTTAACAGGGCCGAACACAGATACGCAGTATTTT. It encodes CASSLTGPNTDTQYF.

This clonotype was seen only a few times. The V call is TRBV28, the J call TRBJ2-5; 7 nucleotides line up with TRBD2. The germline gives CDR1 MDHEN, CDR2 SYDVKM. The V gene end was trimmed by 0 bases and the J gene end by 4 bases; junction bases not matched to a gene: 5. This CDR3 has 15 amino acids. Here the CDR3 reads CASSLWASGRETQYF. CDR3 bases: TGTGCCAGCAGTTTATGGGCTAGCGGCAGAGAGACCCAGTACTTC.

This clonotype appeared many times. The V call is TRBV20-1, the J call TRBJ2-3; TRBD2 matches at 10 bases. The V and J ends lost 0 bases and 4 bases, in that order; junction bases with no gene match: 7. CDR1 DFQATT and CDR2 SNEGSKA come from the germline V gene (reference sequence). CDR3 length equals 16 residues. Here the CDR3 reads CSARDWLAGVADTQYF. DNA for the CDR3: TGCAGTGCTAGAGATTGGCTAGCGGGAGTGGCAGATACGCAGTATTTT.

This clonotype has a count of ten or more. This sequence joins TRBV5-1 and TRBJ1-1; maybe TRBD1 (6 bases). The germline CDR1 and CDR2 sequences are SGHRS and YFSETQ. The CDR3 loop spans 16 amino acids. V was clipped by 0 bases and J by 5 bases, with 17 bases between them. This chain's CDR3 is CASSLGLGGRRTEAFF. CDR3 DNA sequence: TGCGCCAGCAGCTTGGGCCTTGGGGGGCGGCGAACTGAAGCTTTCTTT.

The V and J genes are TRBV12-3 or TRBV12-4 and TRBJ1-1, with D unresolved. Deletions cut 3 bases from V and 1 base from J, with 9 bases between. The CDR3 runs to 14 residues. This chain's CDR3 is CASSFGRRNTEAFF. In nucleotides, the CDR3 is TGTGCCAGCAGTTTTGGCAGGAGGAACACTGAAGCTTTCTTT.

This clonotype was recorded at least ten times. The gene calls are TRBV2 and TRBJ1-1; 10 bases align to TRBD1. After removal of 5 bases from V and 7 bases from J, the junction contained 4 bases not matched to a gene. Per the germline V gene, CDR1 is SNHLY and CDR2 is FYNNEI. This CDR3 contains 13 residues. The CDR3 region has the DNA TGTGCCAGCAGTCGACAGGGGGCAGGTGAAGCTTTCTTT. Protein product: CASSRQGAGEAFF.

There are many counts of this clonotype. The chain combines TRBV20-1 with TRBJ2-7, with TRBD2 matching 9 bases. Germline V gene sequence: CDR1 DFQATT, CDR2 SNEGSKA (reference sequence). The V gene end was trimmed by 0 bases and the J gene end by 4 bases; junction bases not matched to a gene: 16. The CDR3 has 18 residues. CDR3 protein: CSARDRKAGGPRAYEQYF. CDR3 in DNA: TGCAGTGCTAGAGATCGGAAAGCGGGAGGCCCAAGGGCGTACGAGCAGTACTTC.

The rearrangement links TRBV6-1 to TRBJ2-1, with TRBD2 identical over 14 bases. The CDR3 is 15 residues long. Germline-derived CDR1 and CDR2 are MNHNS and SASEGT. V was clipped by 7 bases and J by 8 bases; unmatched bases: 7. Here the CDR3 reads CASTPGLAGVDEQFF. Written as DNA, the CDR3 is TGTGCCAGCACCCCGGGACTAGCGGGAGTTGATGAGCAGTTCTTC.

This clonotype was detected many times. V is TRBV18 and J is TRBJ2-1; 9 bases match TRBD1. This CDR3 spans 15 amino acids. The V gene's germline CDR1 is KGHSH and CDR2 LQKENI. J was trimmed by 4 bases and V by 5 bases; bases with no gene match: 6. CDR3 protein: CASSTEQGAYNEQFF. In DNA form, the CDR3 reads TGTGCCAGCTCAACTGAACAGGGGGCGTACAATGAGCAGTTCTTC.

This clonotype was recorded a few times. The chain employs TRBV20-1 and TRBJ1-5; no clear D. CDR3 size: 14 residues. Germline V gene lookup returns CDR1 DFQATT and CDR2 SNEGSKA (reference sequence). V was clipped by 7 bases and J by 7 bases, with 20 bases between them. The CDR3 is CSVRSGRDKQPQHF. The CDR3 DNA sequence: TGCAGTGTTAGGTCGGGGAGGGATAAACAGCCCCAGCATTTT.

This clonotype has a handful of counts. The chain links TRBV20-1 to TRBJ2-5, with TRBD2 identical over 8 bases. The CDR3 sequence is 13 residues long. Germline values: CDR1 DFQATT, CDR2 SNEGSKA (reference sequence). The J segment lost 3 bases and the V segment lost 5 bases, leaving 5 bases of the junction unmatched. CDR3 sequence (DNA): TGCAGTGCTGGTGGCGGGGGGAAAGAGACCCAGTACTTC. Its translation is CSAGGGGKETQYF.

This clonotype was counted many times. The chain carries TRBV7-2 and TRBJ1-6; 7 positions match TRBD1. CDR1 is SGHTA and CDR2 is FQGNSA in the germline V gene. The CDR3 runs to 13 residues. The J segment lost 10 bases and the V segment lost 2 bases, leaving 2 bases of the junction unmatched. Here the CDR3 reads CASSLTGDSPLHF. The DNA for the CDR3 is TGTGCCAGCAGCTTAACAGGGGACTCACCCCTCCACTTT. Full variable domain (outside the CDR3, taken from reference TRBV7-2 and TRBJ1-6): GAGVSQSPSNKVTEKGKDVELRCDPISGHTALYWYRQSLGQGLEFLIYFQGNSAPDKSGLPSDRFSAERTGGSVSTLTIQRTQQEDSAVYLCASSLTGDSPLHFGNGTRLTVT.

This clonotype was counted ten times or more. The chain has TRBV7-9 and TRBJ1-2; TRBD1 might be the D (6 bases). The CDR3 length is 13 residues. The V and J ends lost 5 bases and 8 bases respectively, with 15 bases between them. Germline CDR1 and CDR2: SEHNR and FQNEAQ (reference sequence). The CDR3 is CASSPRGARGYTF. CDR3 DNA sequence: TGTGCCAGCAGCCCTCGGGGGGCGAGGGGCTACACCTTC.

The J gene is TRBJ2-1, the V gene TRBV5-1; 14 bases fit TRBD2. The CDR3 is made up of 15 amino acids. The J segment lost 9 bases and the V segment lost 4 bases, leaving 6 bases of the junction unmatched. Looked up from germline, CDR1 is SGHRS and CDR2 is YFSETQ. CDR3 region: CASSRLAGGPVEQFF. CDR3 DNA: TGCGCCAGCAGCCGACTAGCGGGAGGGCCGGTTGAGCAGTTCTTC.

Worth noting for this clonotype: A much larger clone differs from this one at a single base, so this may be a read error. The rearrangement uses TRBV2 and TRBJ2-3; 8 positions match TRBD1. The length of the CDR3 is 15 residues. Germline CDR1 is SNHLY and CDR2 is FYNNEI. The V and J ends lost 6 bases and 5 bases, in that order; junction bases with no gene match: 10. The CDR3 loop reads CASRTGAGGVDTQYF. CDR3 in DNA: TGTGCCAGCAGGACCGGGGCAGGGGGCGTAGATACGCAGTATTTT.

This clonotype was seen a handful of times. This rearrangement joins TRBV3-1 to TRBJ2-1, with 8 bases aligning to TRBD1. The V segment lost 2 bases and the J segment 5 bases; nucleotides outside the gene matches: 8. The CDR3 consists of 16 residues. CDR1 and CDR2 (germline): LGHDT, YNNKEL (reference sequence). CDR3 nucleotides: TGTGCCAGCAGCCAAACGCAGACAGGGGCTCACAATGAGCAGTTCTTC. Amino acids: CASSQTQTGAHNEQFF.

V is TRBV19 and J is TRBJ2-2; no firm D call. V lost 3 bases to trimming and J lost 3 bases, with 11 bases between them. The length of the CDR3 is 15 residues. Germline V CDR1 and CDR2: LNHDA, SQIVND (reference sequence). The chain's CDR3 is CASSIDVGYTGELFF. The CDR3 DNA reads TGTGCCAGTAGTATCGATGTAGGTTACACCGGGGAGCTGTTTTTT.

This clonotype was counted many times. The J gene is TRBJ1-5, the V gene TRBV27; D gene uncertain. V was trimmed by 1 base and J by 2 bases, leaving 9 bases between them. Germline CDR1 MNHEY, CDR2 SMNVEV (reference sequence). This CDR3 is built from 15 residues. Written as DNA, the CDR3 is TGTGCCAGCAGTTTATTAAGGCAGCGCAATCAGCCCCAGCATTTT. Amino acid sequence: CASSLLRQRNQPQHF.

About this clonotype itself: Germline is not matched at one junction end, which may reflect a read error. The genes are TRBV9 and TRBJ2-7, with 8 bases fitting TRBD2. CDR1 is SGDLS and CDR2 is YYNGEE in the germline V gene. The CDR3 extends over 15 amino acids. The CDR3 DNA follows: TGCGCCAGCAGCCCGAGCGGGAGAGAGGGTAACGAGCAGTACTTC. Its translation is CASSPSGREGNEQYF.

This clonotype has only a few counts. The chain combines TRBV19 with TRBJ2-2; D possibly corresponds to TRBD1 (7 bases). V lost 9 bases to trimming and J lost 4 bases, with 15 bases between them. The CDR3 covers 14 residues. Germline assignment: CDR1 LNHDA and CDR2 SQIVND (reference sequence). The CDR3 reads CASGRQGGTGELFF. The CDR3, as DNA: TGTGCCAGCGGAAGACAGGGAGGCACCGGGGAGCTGTTTTTT.

This clonotype has at least ten counts. This rearrangement joins TRBV12-3 or TRBV12-4 to TRBJ2-1; 11 nucleotides align to TRBD2. V lost 6 bases to trimming and J lost 4 bases; unmatched junction nucleotides: 5. CDR3 length: 15 residues. The CDR3 region is CASRSSGRRYNEQFF. The CDR3 region has the DNA TGTGCCAGCAGATCTAGCGGGAGGAGGTACAATGAGCAGTTCTTC.

This sequence joins TRBV28 and TRBJ2-7; the D gene is possibly TRBD2 (6 bases). This CDR3 has 13 amino acids. The ends were cut back, 6 bases at V and 5 bases at J, with 14 bases in the middle. Germline V gene lookup returns CDR1 MDHEN and CDR2 SYDVKM. The CDR3 DNA reads as TGTGCCAGCAGGGATCAGACTAGGAACGAGCAGTACTTC. Its translation is CASRDQTRNEQYF.

J is TRBJ2-4 and V is TRBV5-5; 7 bases map to TRBD1. The V gene's germline CDR1 is SGHKS and CDR2 YYEKEE (reference sequence). Germline trimming cut 0 bases from V and 7 bases from J; bases unmatched to any gene: 4. This CDR3 is built from 14 residues. The CDR3: CASSLASQGNIQYF. The CDR3 DNA sequence: TGTGCCAGCAGCTTGGCTTCACAGGGGAACATTCAGTACTTC.